This is a list of T cell receptor beta chains from one sample in a study of identical twins. From the 5' RACE reads, TCRdb called clonotypes with MiXCR, one entry per CDR3 protein. The table records approximately 600,000 distinct CDR3 sequences, 9% to 10% of them present only once. This same sample was also part of a study on yellow fever vaccine responses in identical twins.

Sample: PBMCs. The receptors were gathered from a young woman in good health. CDR3s include the opening cysteine and the closing phenylalanine or tryptophan. The D gene is left open where the match is weak. For some rows the clone size is stated as once, few or many, or as a class when expanded; others skip it.

D gene: NA
J gene: TRBJ2-5
V gene: TRBV15
clone size: few
CDR3 protein: CATSRESSVQETQYF
CDR3 DNA: TGTGCCACCAGCAGAGAATCTAGCGTCCAAGAGACCCAGTACTTC

D gene: TRBD1
J gene: TRBJ2-1
V gene: TRBV20-1
clone size: many
CDR3 protein: CSASFGQGFYNEQFF
CDR3 DNA: TGCAGTGCTAGTTTTGGACAGGGCTTCTACAATGAGCAGTTCTTC

D gene: NA
J gene: TRBJ2-1
V gene: TRBV9
clone size: few
CDR3 protein: CASTPGVGNEQFF
CDR3 DNA: TGTGCCAGCACTCCAGGGGTCGGCAATGAGCAGTTCTTC

D gene: NA
J gene: TRBJ2-7
V gene: TRBV7-9
clone size: NA
CDR3 protein: CASSFFRGFEQYF
CDR3 DNA: TGTGCCAGCAGCTTCTTCCGGGGCTTCGAGCAGTACTTC

D gene: TRBD2
J gene: TRBJ2-1
V gene: TRBV11-2
clone size: many
CDR3 protein: CASSLEPGLAHEQFF
CDR3 DNA: TGTGCCAGCAGCTTAGAGCCCGGACTAGCCCATGAGCAGTTCTTC

D gene: NA
J gene: TRBJ2-1
V gene: TRBV12-3/TRBV12-4
clone size: many
CDR3 protein: CASSPERNEQFF
CDR3 DNA: TGTGCCAGCAGCCCTGAAAGAAATGAGCAGTTCTTC

D gene: NA
J gene: TRBJ2-3
V gene: TRBV5-6
clone size: NA
CDR3 protein: CASSLGAWESTDTQYF
CDR3 DNA: TGTGCCAGCAGCTTGGGCGCGTGGGAATCCACAGATACGCAGTATTTT

D gene: TRBD2
J gene: TRBJ2-7
V gene: TRBV4-1
clone size: many
CDR3 protein: CASSQDGDGTRSEQYF
CDR3 DNA: TGCGCCAGCAGCCAAGATGGGGATGGGACTAGGAGCGAGCAGTACTTC

D gene: NA
J gene: TRBJ2-7
V gene: TRBV29-1
clone size: many
CDR3 protein: CSVLDNYEQYF
CDR3 DNA: TGCAGCGTCCTTGACAACTACGAGCAGTACTTC

D gene: NA
J gene: TRBJ2-2
V gene: TRBV3-1
clone size: NA
CDR3 protein: CATTQDWSGGNTGELFF
CDR3 DNA: TGTGCCACCACCCAAGATTGGTCGGGCGGGAACACCGGGGAGCTGTTTTTT

D gene: NA
J gene: TRBJ2-1
V gene: TRBV19
clone size: NA
CDR3 protein: CASSTTGTYDNEQFF
CDR3 DNA: TGTGCCAGTAGTACCACCGGGACGTACGACAATGAGCAGTTCTTC

D gene: NA
J gene: TRBJ2-1
V gene: TRBV5-1
clone size: NA
CDR3 protein: CASSLQNSGVDEQFF
CDR3 DNA: TGCGCCAGCAGCTTGCAGAACTCAGGTGTCGATGAGCAGTTCTTC

D gene: NA
J gene: TRBJ2-7
V gene: TRBV9
clone size: many
CDR3 protein: CASSVQQGPYEQYF
CDR3 DNA: TGTGCCAGCAGCGTACAGCAGGGCCCCTACGAGCAGTACTTC

D gene: NA
J gene: TRBJ1-5
V gene: TRBV20-1
clone size: NA
CDR3 protein: CSARRGRLRNQPQHF
CDR3 DNA: TGCAGTGCTAGACGTGGGAGGCTGCGCAATCAGCCCCAGCATTTT

D gene: NA
J gene: TRBJ2-3
V gene: TRBV20-1
clone size: many
CDR3 protein: CSARGAGGSDTQYF
CDR3 DNA: TGCAGTGCTAGAGGGGCGGGCGGATCAGATACGCAGTATTTT

D gene: TRBD1
J gene: TRBJ1-2
V gene: TRBV29-1
clone size: NA
CDR3 protein: CSVQQGAAVGYTF
CDR3 DNA: TGCAGCGTTCAACAGGGGGCGGCGGTTGGCTACACCTTC

D gene: NA
J gene: TRBJ2-7
V gene: TRBV27
clone size: NA
CDR3 protein: CASSLSPETNQYEQYF
CDR3 DNA: TGTGCCAGCAGTTTATCGCCAGAGACAAACCAGTACGAGCAGTACTTC

D gene: TRBD2
J gene: TRBJ2-7
V gene: TRBV2
clone size: NA
CDR3 protein: CASSVAGGQYEQYF
CDR3 DNA: TGTGCCAGCAGTGTAGCGGGGGGGCAGTACGAGCAGTACTTC

D gene: TRBD1
J gene: TRBJ2-7
V gene: TRBV4-2
clone size: few
CDR3 protein: CASSQDRQGASVYEQYF
CDR3 DNA: TGTGCCAGCAGCCAAGATCGTCAGGGGGCCTCCGTCTACGAGCAGTACTTC

D gene: NA
J gene: TRBJ2-3
V gene: TRBV14
clone size: NA
CDR3 protein: CASSKLPLGGLLSSTDTQYF
CDR3 DNA: TGTGCCAGCAGCAAATTGCCACTTGGCGGCCTACTCAGCAGCACAGATACGCAGTATTTT

D gene: NA
J gene: TRBJ1-4
V gene: TRBV5-1
clone size: NA
CDR3 protein: CASSLNGEKLFF
CDR3 DNA: TGCGCCAGCAGCTTGAATGGGGAAAAACTGTTTTTT

D gene: NA
J gene: TRBJ2-7
V gene: TRBV28
clone size: NA
CDR3 protein: CASRIGPGEQYF
CDR3 DNA: TGTGCCAGCAGGATAGGGCCGGGCGAGCAGTACTTC

D gene: TRBD2
J gene: TRBJ2-7
V gene: TRBV7-8
clone size: few
CDR3 protein: CASSRRASGGHSYEQYF
CDR3 DNA: TGTGCCAGCAGCCGTCGGGCTAGCGGGGGGCACTCCTACGAGCAGTACTTC

D gene: TRBD1
J gene: TRBJ2-2
V gene: TRBV3-1
clone size: few
CDR3 protein: CASSQVISGTGTGELFF
CDR3 DNA: TGTGCCAGCAGCCAAGTTATATCCGGGACAGGGACCGGGGAGCTGTTTTTT

D gene: TRBD2
J gene: TRBJ2-2
V gene: TRBV11-1
clone size: many
CDR3 protein: CASSPVPLGLAGTGELFF
CDR3 DNA: TGTGCCAGCAGCCCCGTTCCCCTAGGACTAGCGGGCACCGGGGAGCTGTTTTTT

D gene: NA
J gene: TRBJ1-1
V gene: TRBV15
clone size: few
CDR3 protein: CATSREDGSRSEAFF
CDR3 DNA: TGTGCCACCAGCAGAGAGGATGGTTCAAGGTCTGAAGCTTTCTTT

D gene: TRBD2
J gene: TRBJ2-7
V gene: TRBV10-3
clone size: NA
CDR3 protein: CASEPGWREISYEQYF
CDR3 DNA: TGTGCCTCCGAGCCAGGATGGCGGGAGATCTCCTACGAGCAGTACTTC

D gene: NA
J gene: TRBJ2-1
V gene: TRBV28
clone size: many
CDR3 protein: CASSLKGSYNEQFF
CDR3 DNA: TGTGCCAGCAGTTTAAAGGGCTCCTACAATGAGCAGTTCTTC

D gene: NA
J gene: TRBJ2-7
V gene: TRBV21-1
clone size: few
CDR3 protein: CASKRGQRTIYEFQLYF
CDR3 DNA: TGTGCCAGCAAAAGGGGGCAAAGAACAATTTACGAGTTTCAGTTGTACTTC

D gene: TRBD1
J gene: TRBJ2-7
V gene: TRBV5-1
clone size: many
CDR3 protein: CASSLTGGHEQYF
CDR3 DNA: TGCGCCAGCAGCTTAACAGGGGGTCACGAGCAGTACTTC

D gene: NA
J gene: TRBJ2-1
V gene: TRBV10-3
clone size: few
CDR3 protein: CAISESNSHEQFF
CDR3 DNA: TGTGCCATCAGTGAGTCAAACTCGCATGAGCAGTTCTTC

D gene: NA
J gene: TRBJ2-1
V gene: TRBV20-1
clone size: few
CDR3 protein: CSARESGRAYNEQFF
CDR3 DNA: TGCAGTGCTAGGGAGTCCGGGCGAGCATACAATGAGCAGTTCTTC

D gene: NA
J gene: TRBJ2-1
V gene: TRBV7-9
clone size: many
CDR3 protein: CASSSKSRGSIYNEQFF
CDR3 DNA: TGTGCCAGCAGTTCTAAGAGTCGGGGATCGATTTACAATGAGCAGTTCTTC

D gene: NA
J gene: TRBJ2-7
V gene: TRBV12-3/TRBV12-4
clone size: few
CDR3 protein: CASSSKRGKDEQYF
CDR3 DNA: TGTGCCAGCAGTTCCAAACGGGGGAAGGACGAGCAGTACTTC

D gene: NA
J gene: TRBJ2-3
V gene: TRBV29-1
clone size: many
CDR3 protein: CSVELGDGSTDTQYF
CDR3 DNA: TGCAGCGTTGAATTAGGCGACGGGAGCACAGATACGCAGTATTTT

D gene: TRBD2
J gene: TRBJ2-1
V gene: TRBV27
clone size: few
CDR3 protein: CASQGTTSGVSYNEQFF
CDR3 DNA: TGTGCCAGCCAGGGAACCACTAGCGGGGTTTCCTACAATGAGCAGTTCTTC

D gene: NA
J gene: TRBJ2-7
V gene: TRBV4-2
clone size: many
CDR3 protein: CASSQGDLTDYEQYF
CDR3 DNA: TGTGCCAGCAGCCAAGGGGACTTAACCGACTACGAGCAGTACTTC

D gene: TRBD2
J gene: TRBJ2-7
V gene: TRBV29-1
clone size: NA
CDR3 protein: CSAAGGSEQYF
CDR3 DNA: TGCAGCGCAGCGGGGGGTTCAGAGCAGTACTTC

D gene: NA
J gene: TRBJ2-7
V gene: TRBV12-3/TRBV12-4
clone size: many
CDR3 protein: CASSLGLNEQYF
CDR3 DNA: TGTGCCAGCAGTTTAGGCTTAAACGAGCAGTACTTC

D gene: TRBD2
J gene: TRBJ2-2
V gene: TRBV7-2
clone size: NA
CDR3 protein: CASSSASGSNTGELFF
CDR3 DNA: TGTGCCAGCAGCTCTGCTAGCGGGTCGAACACCGGGGAGCTGTTTTTT

D gene: NA
J gene: TRBJ2-3
V gene: TRBV11-2
clone size: few
CDR3 protein: CASTMRGRGDTQYF
CDR3 DNA: TGTGCCAGCACCATGAGGGGGCGGGGGGATACGCAGTATTTT

D gene: NA
J gene: TRBJ2-1
V gene: TRBV12-3/TRBV12-4
clone size: NA
CDR3 protein: CASNDRDSYNEQFF
CDR3 DNA: TGTGCCAGCAACGACAGAGACTCCTACAATGAGCAGTTCTTC

D gene: TRBD1
J gene: TRBJ1-6
V gene: TRBV2
clone size: many
CDR3 protein: CASSGQGGNSPLHF
CDR3 DNA: TGTGCCAGCAGCGGACAGGGAGGGAATTCACCCCTCCACTTT

D gene: TRBD2
J gene: TRBJ2-3
V gene: TRBV6-1
clone size: NA
CDR3 protein: CASTRSGLALDAQYF
CDR3 DNA: TGTGCCAGCACTCGTTCGGGACTAGCGTTGGATGCGCAGTATTTT

D gene: NA
J gene: TRBJ2-7
V gene: TRBV11-2
clone size: NA
CDR3 protein: CASSLGHLLESYEQYF
CDR3 DNA: TGTGCCAGCAGCTTAGGCCACCTCCTCGAGTCCTACGAGCAGTACTTC

D gene: TRBD1
J gene: TRBJ2-2
V gene: TRBV20-1
clone size: few
CDR3 protein: CSAREAGRGNTGELFF
CDR3 DNA: TGCAGTGCTAGAGAGGCGGGCAGGGGGAATACCGGGGAGCTGTTTTTT

D gene: TRBD2
J gene: TRBJ2-7
V gene: TRBV12-3/TRBV12-4
clone size: NA
CDR3 protein: CASSLRSGLAGLYEQYF
CDR3 DNA: TGTGCCAGCAGTTTACGATCTGGACTAGCGGGCCTCTACGAGCAGTACTTC

D gene: NA
J gene: TRBJ2-7
V gene: TRBV27
clone size: NA
CDR3 protein: CASSQLDRPYEQYF
CDR3 DNA: TGTGCCAGCAGTCAACTGGACAGACCCTACGAGCAGTACTTC

D gene: NA
J gene: TRBJ2-7
V gene: TRBV5-1
clone size: NA
CDR3 protein: CASEDSKLVSREQYF
CDR3 DNA: TGCGCCAGCGAAGACTCCAAACTAGTCTCCCGGGAGCAGTACTTC

D gene: NA
J gene: TRBJ1-2
V gene: TRBV7-2
clone size: few
CDR3 protein: CASSRQLSNYGYTF
CDR3 DNA: TGTGCCAGCAGCCGACAGTTATCTAACTATGGCTACACCTTC

D gene: NA
J gene: TRBJ2-1
V gene: TRBV7-2
clone size: few
CDR3 protein: CASSSQGYPSDEQFF
CDR3 DNA: TGTGCCAGCAGCTCACAGGGATACCCTTCGGATGAGCAGTTCTTC

D gene: NA
J gene: TRBJ2-1
V gene: TRBV6-2/TRBV6-3
clone size: many
CDR3 protein: CASSYSGLPEQFF
CDR3 DNA: TGTGCCAGCAGTTACAGTGGGCTTCCCGAGCAGTTCTTC

D gene: NA
J gene: TRBJ2-1
V gene: TRBV19
clone size: NA
CDR3 protein: CASRPEGPFSYNEQFF
CDR3 DNA: TGTGCCAGTAGGCCGGAGGGTCCGTTCTCCTACAATGAGCAGTTCTTC

D gene: NA
J gene: TRBJ2-1
V gene: TRBV28
clone size: few
CDR3 protein: CASRGESVMDEQFF
CDR3 DNA: TGTGCCAGCAGGGGGGAATCTGTCATGGATGAGCAGTTCTTC

D gene: NA
J gene: TRBJ2-1
V gene: TRBV29-1
clone size: NA
CDR3 protein: CSVENPASEQFEQFF
CDR3 DNA: TGCAGCGTTGAAAATCCAGCATCGGAACAATTTGAGCAGTTCTTC